A single sample is the source of the 26 T cell receptor beta chains below, sequenced in a study of blood T cell repertoires in COVID-19. TCRdb's copy holds only in-frame clones and misses some; the assay was immunoSEQ multiplex PCR. The profile shows about 30,000 clones, roughly 85% of them singletons. The source material was peripheral blood. The receptors come from a human donor in a cohort sampled during active COVID-19.

The CDR3 nucleotides are TGTGCCAGCAGCCAAGATCGGGCGGGGGTCCCCGGGAATGAGCAGTTCTTC. This codes for CASSQDRAGVPGNEQFF. The rearrangement joins TRBV3-1 (or the pseudogene TRBV3-2) to TRBJ2-1; 7 nucleotides line up with TRBD2. The germline V gene encodes CDR1 LGHDT and CDR2 YNNKEL (reference sequence). This CDR3 is built from 17 residues. Germline trimming cut 0 bases from V and 7 bases from J; bases unmatched to any gene: 12.

The chain carries TRBV18 and TRBJ2-3, with 10 nucleotides matching TRBD2. The length of the CDR3 is 20 residues. Losses at the gene ends were 3 bases for V and 7 bases for J; bases not matched to a gene: 22. Germline lookup yields CDR1 KGHSH and CDR2 LQKENI. The CDR3 DNA sequence: TGTGCCAGCTCACCGACCTCAAGCTTTTCTAGCGGGGGACCTCTCCATACGCAGTATTTT. Protein: CASSPTSSFSSGGPLHTQYF.

The chain's CDR3 is CSASDSRYGYTF. The CDR3 DNA reads as TGCAGCGCCTCGGACAGCAGATATGGCTACACCTTC. This chain connects TRBV29-1 to TRBJ1-2; possible D gene TRBD1, 6 bases. Germline CDR1 is SQVTM and CDR2 is ANQGSEA. Trimming removed 7 bases at V and 5 bases at J, with 14 bases between. The CDR3 runs 12 residues.

In this sample, this clone turned up once. The V call is TRBV6-5, the J call TRBJ1-3; TRBD1 aligns across 7 bases. The V and J ends lost 0 bases and 4 bases, in that order; junction bases with no gene match: 3. The CDR3 length is 15 residues. Germline CDR1 reads MNHEY; CDR2 reads SVGAGI. The DNA of the CDR3 is TGTGCCAGCAGTTACTCTGGGACAGCAGGAAACACCATATATTTT. The encoded protein is CASSYSGTAGNTIYF.

The chain links TRBV7-7 to TRBJ2-5; D gene ambiguous. This CDR3 has 15 amino acids. Trimming took off 5 bases at V and 0 bases at J, with 13 bases between the two ends. CDR1 and CDR2 from the germline V gene are SSHAT and FNYEAQ (reference sequence). DNA of the CDR3: TGTGCCAGCAGCGCAAAGATGGAGAACCAAGAGACCCAGTACTTC. Translated, it gives CASSAKMENQETQYF.

The genes are TRBV27 and TRBJ1-2, with D possibly matching TRBD1 (6 bases). In germline, CDR1 is MNHEY, CDR2 SMNVEV (reference sequence). Trimming cost V 4 bases and J 4 bases, with 13 bases left between them. CDR3 size: 14 residues. CDR3 residues: CASSSLGQLYGYTF. Written as DNA, the CDR3 is TGTGCCAGCAGTTCCCTTGGACAGCTCTATGGCTACACCTTC.

This rearrangement joins TRBV19 to TRBJ2-3, with D possibly matching TRBD1 (5 bases). V lost 6 bases, J lost 5 bases, and 15 bases lay in between. CDR1 is LNHDA and CDR2 is SQIVND in the germline V gene (reference sequence). CDR3 length: 14 amino acids. CDR3 protein: CASSSVGAEDTQYF. CDR3 DNA: TGTGCCAGTAGCTCGGTAGGGGCCGAAGATACGCAGTATTTT.

This chain links TRBV2 with TRBJ2-1, with 11 bases matching TRBD2. J was trimmed by 8 bases and V by 6 bases; bases with no gene match: 6. The germline gives CDR1 SNHLY, CDR2 FYNNEI. CDR3 size: 14 residues. CDR3 loop: CASSYMTSGDEQFF. The CDR3 nucleotides are TGTGCCAGCAGCTATATGACTAGCGGGGATGAGCAGTTCTTC.

The chain joins TRBV6-2 or TRBV6-3 to TRBJ2-7; weak D call: TRBD2 (6 bases). CDR1 MNHEY and CDR2 SVGEGT come from the germline V gene. The V end lost 2 bases, the J end lost 1 base, and 15 bases lay between the germline ends. CDR3 size: 16 residues. CDR3 amino acids: CASSYLGGKRSYEQYF. The CDR3 DNA follows: TGTGCCAGCAGTTACCTCGGAGGGAAGAGGTCCTACGAGCAGTACTTC.

The rearrangement links TRBV4-2 to TRBJ2-1, with D possibly TRBD2 on 6 matching bases. The CDR3 has 15 residues. Germline CDR1 reads LGHNA; CDR2 reads YNFKEQ. Deletions cut 1 base from V and 5 bases from J, with 12 bases between. CDR3 sequence (DNA): TGTGCCAGCAGCCAAGGGCAACTAGCCAACAATGAGCAGTTCTTC. Translated: CASSQGQLANNEQFF.

This chain joins TRBV2 and TRBJ1-6, with 7 bases fitting TRBD1. Germline values: CDR1 SNHLY, CDR2 FYNNEI. The J segment lost 2 bases and the V segment lost 6 bases, leaving 4 bases of the junction unmatched. This CDR3 has 15 residues. The CDR3 bases are TGTGCCAGCAGGGGGGACAGCGCCTATAATTCACCCCTCCACTTT. Translating gives CASRGDSAYNSPLHF.

CDR3 sequence reads: CASSIQPGQELAARARAFF. The CDR3 region has the DNA TGTGCCAGTAGTATCCAACCGGGACAGGAGCTCGCGGCGAGGGCGAGGGCTTTCTTT. V is TRBV19 and J is TRBJ1-1, with TRBD1 identical over 8 bases. V trimming: 3 bases; J trimming: 11 bases; junction bases outside the gene matches: 26. Germline lookup yields CDR1 LNHDA and CDR2 SQIVND (reference sequence). The CDR3 sequence is 19 residues long.

The DNA of the CDR3 is TGTGCCAGCAGCTTCACTAGCCGCGAGCAGTACTTC. Protein sequence: CASSFTSREQYF. The J gene is TRBJ2-7, the V gene TRBV5-5; D might be TRBD2 (6 bases). The length of the CDR3 is 12 residues. V was clipped by 2 bases and J by 6 bases, with 9 bases between them. Germline values: CDR1 SGHKS, CDR2 YYEKEE (reference sequence).

The gene calls are TRBV11-2 and TRBJ1-1, with D tentatively TRBD1 (5 bases). This CDR3 has 15 residues. The germline V gene has CDR1 SGHAT and CDR2 FQNNGV. V was clipped by 1 base and J by 8 bases, with 17 bases between them. The CDR3 spells CASSLGGVGAAEAFF. CDR3 bases: TGTGCCAGCAGCTTAGGAGGAGTTGGGGCGGCAGAAGCTTTCTTT.

The chain recombines TRBV10-2 with TRBJ1-2; D is ambiguous. Germline assignment: CDR1 WSHSY and CDR2 SAAADI. Trimming removed 2 bases from V and 7 bases from J, with 20 bases in between. CDR3 length: 16 amino acids. CDR3 residues: CASSEPNSRAGGGYTF. The CDR3 nucleotides read TGCGCCAGCAGTGAGCCCAATTCACGGGCAGGAGGTGGCTACACCTTC.

The gene calls are TRBV5-5 and TRBJ2-7, with 8 bases matching TRBD1. The V gene's germline CDR1 is SGHKS and CDR2 YYEKEE (reference sequence). The CDR3 is 16 residues long. Unmatched junction bases numbered 14, after V lost 4 bases and J lost 5 bases. CDR3 residues: CASSRGIGQGYDEQYF. CDR3 DNA sequence: TGTGCCAGCAGCCGGGGGATAGGACAGGGTTACGACGAGCAGTACTTC.

This chain links TRBV19 with TRBJ2-3; the D gene is possibly TRBD2 (5 bases). Between the trimmed V and J ends, which lost 1 base and 6 bases, there was a span of 14 bases. Germline V gene lookup returns CDR1 LNHDA and CDR2 SQIVND (reference sequence). CDR3 length: 15 residues. In DNA form, the CDR3 reads TGTGCCAGTAGTATAGCGGTGGGAGTCGCGGATACGCAGTATTTT. It codes for CASSIAVGVADTQYF.

This clone has just a few counts. The V call is TRBV14, the J call TRBJ1-2; D remains ambiguous. CDR1 and CDR2 (germline): SGHDN, FVKESK. V was trimmed by 1 base and J by 1 base, leaving 7 bases between them. This CDR3 contains 14 residues. The CDR3 DNA reads TGTGCCAGCAGCCAAGGGGAGCTTAACTATGGCTACACCTTC. It specifies CASSQGELNYGYTF.

The chain recombines TRBV6-2 or TRBV6-3 with TRBJ2-1; D perhaps matches TRBD2 (6 bases). Trimming pared 5 bases from V and 0 bases from J, leaving 14 bases between. CDR1 and CDR2 (germline): MNHEY, SVGEGT. The CDR3 totals 16 residues. This CDR3 reads CASSRGLRSSYNEQFF. CDR3 coding DNA: TGTGCCAGCAGTCGCGGACTAAGAAGCTCCTACAATGAGCAGTTCTTC.

V gene TRBV5-1 combines with J gene TRBJ1-2, with TRBD1 matching 11 bases. Germline trimming cut 3 bases from V and 8 bases from J; bases unmatched to any gene: 12. This CDR3 region has 16 residues. In germline, CDR1 is SGHRS, CDR2 YFSETQ. This chain's CDR3 is CASSSDRGQGSEGYTF. In DNA, the CDR3 is TGCGCCAGCAGCTCGGACAGGGGGCAAGGATCGGAGGGCTACACCTTC.

V is TRBV19 and J is TRBJ2-7, with 12 bases lining up with TRBD2. With V trimmed by 4 bases and J by 6 bases, 4 bases remained unmatched. The CDR3 has 14 amino acids. Germline V CDR1 and CDR2: LNHDA, SQIVND (reference sequence). The CDR3 nucleotides are TGTGCCAGTAGTACTAGCGGGAGGGCCGGCGAGCAGTACTTC. Its protein is CASSTSGRAGEQYF.

The J gene is TRBJ1-5, the V gene TRBV5-8; a weak D match, TRBD1 (5 bases). CDR1 SGHTS and CDR2 YDEGEE come from the germline V gene. The CDR3 covers 16 residues. V was clipped by 5 bases and J by 0 bases, with 15 bases between them. The CDR3 loop is CASRVKQEYSNQPQHF. CDR3 coding DNA: TGTGCCAGCAGGGTGAAACAGGAGTATAGCAATCAGCCCCAGCATTTT.

This clone was detected only a few times. The V call is TRBV21-1, the J call TRBJ2-1; the D call TRBD2 from the table was never checked on the DNA. TRBV21-1 is assigned pseudogene status. CDR3 length equals 15 residues. In nucleotides, the CDR3 is TGTGCCAGCAGCAAAGTCACCTACTCCTACAATGAGCAGTTCTTC. Its protein product is CASSKVTYSYNEQFF.

The V and J genes are TRBV19 and TRBJ2-3; D unresolved. The germline V gene has CDR1 LNHDA and CDR2 SQIVND (reference sequence). V gave up 0 bases and J gave up 4 bases, with 14 bases separating them. The CDR3 runs to 16 residues. CDR3 in amino acids: CASSIDPRGESDTQYF. In DNA form, the CDR3 reads TGTGCCAGTAGTATAGACCCTAGAGGAGAATCAGATACGCAGTATTTT.

This chain uses TRBV29-1 with TRBJ1-1; D might be TRBD1 (6 bases). This CDR3 comprises 13 residues. Germline V gene data show CDR1 as SQVTM and CDR2 as ANQGSEA. Between the trimmed V and J ends, which lost 5 bases and 2 bases, there was a span of 12 bases. CDR3 sequence reads: CSVTGNGNTEAFF. In DNA, the CDR3 is TGCAGCGTTACAGGGAATGGAAACACTGAAGCTTTCTTT.

This chain links TRBV3-1 (or the pseudogene TRBV3-2) with TRBJ1-4; D gene uncertain. Looked up from germline, CDR1 is LGHDT and CDR2 is YNNKEL (reference sequence). V lost 3 bases and J lost 7, with 6 bases in between. The CDR3 runs to 12 residues. CDR3 sequence (DNA): TGTGCCAGCAGCCACCCCTTTGAAAAACTGTTTTTT. It codes for CASSHPFEKLFF.